This T cell receptor (beta chain) was recorded in a study of Ad26.COV2.S vaccination and SARS-CoV-2 variants. Deletions cut 0 bases from V and 3 bases from J, with 11 bases between. CDR1 is SGHRS, CDR2 YFSETQ, per germline. This CDR3 spans 15 amino acids. Study-level findings and limits: The study found similar non-spike TCR breadth in vaccine and placebo recipients.

Treatment denoted: about 20 received Ad26.COV2.S at low or high dose, single or two shots; five or six received placebo; per-sample allocation not given. Collection of samples fell on day 63 after the first vaccine or placebo injection. An Ad26 vector that expressed Wuhan-strain SARS-CoV-2 spike constituted the vaccine. A note on this clone: What it binds is not known.

Measured with immunoSEQ multiplex PCR; TCRdb has only the in-frame clones, and not every one. The data show 400,000 to 500,000 clones, roughly nine tenths seen once. V and J are TRBV5-1 and TRBJ2-3; no definite D call. This TCR derives from a person between 18 and 59 years old who received the Ad26.COV2.S COVID-19 vaccine or a placebo. The specimen was peripheral blood, collected in a trial of Ad26.COV2.S vaccine versus placebo. CDR3 coding DNA: TGCGCCAGCAGCTTGGTAACCCCCGGGACAGATACGCAGTATTTT. Protein: CASSLVTPGTDTQYF.